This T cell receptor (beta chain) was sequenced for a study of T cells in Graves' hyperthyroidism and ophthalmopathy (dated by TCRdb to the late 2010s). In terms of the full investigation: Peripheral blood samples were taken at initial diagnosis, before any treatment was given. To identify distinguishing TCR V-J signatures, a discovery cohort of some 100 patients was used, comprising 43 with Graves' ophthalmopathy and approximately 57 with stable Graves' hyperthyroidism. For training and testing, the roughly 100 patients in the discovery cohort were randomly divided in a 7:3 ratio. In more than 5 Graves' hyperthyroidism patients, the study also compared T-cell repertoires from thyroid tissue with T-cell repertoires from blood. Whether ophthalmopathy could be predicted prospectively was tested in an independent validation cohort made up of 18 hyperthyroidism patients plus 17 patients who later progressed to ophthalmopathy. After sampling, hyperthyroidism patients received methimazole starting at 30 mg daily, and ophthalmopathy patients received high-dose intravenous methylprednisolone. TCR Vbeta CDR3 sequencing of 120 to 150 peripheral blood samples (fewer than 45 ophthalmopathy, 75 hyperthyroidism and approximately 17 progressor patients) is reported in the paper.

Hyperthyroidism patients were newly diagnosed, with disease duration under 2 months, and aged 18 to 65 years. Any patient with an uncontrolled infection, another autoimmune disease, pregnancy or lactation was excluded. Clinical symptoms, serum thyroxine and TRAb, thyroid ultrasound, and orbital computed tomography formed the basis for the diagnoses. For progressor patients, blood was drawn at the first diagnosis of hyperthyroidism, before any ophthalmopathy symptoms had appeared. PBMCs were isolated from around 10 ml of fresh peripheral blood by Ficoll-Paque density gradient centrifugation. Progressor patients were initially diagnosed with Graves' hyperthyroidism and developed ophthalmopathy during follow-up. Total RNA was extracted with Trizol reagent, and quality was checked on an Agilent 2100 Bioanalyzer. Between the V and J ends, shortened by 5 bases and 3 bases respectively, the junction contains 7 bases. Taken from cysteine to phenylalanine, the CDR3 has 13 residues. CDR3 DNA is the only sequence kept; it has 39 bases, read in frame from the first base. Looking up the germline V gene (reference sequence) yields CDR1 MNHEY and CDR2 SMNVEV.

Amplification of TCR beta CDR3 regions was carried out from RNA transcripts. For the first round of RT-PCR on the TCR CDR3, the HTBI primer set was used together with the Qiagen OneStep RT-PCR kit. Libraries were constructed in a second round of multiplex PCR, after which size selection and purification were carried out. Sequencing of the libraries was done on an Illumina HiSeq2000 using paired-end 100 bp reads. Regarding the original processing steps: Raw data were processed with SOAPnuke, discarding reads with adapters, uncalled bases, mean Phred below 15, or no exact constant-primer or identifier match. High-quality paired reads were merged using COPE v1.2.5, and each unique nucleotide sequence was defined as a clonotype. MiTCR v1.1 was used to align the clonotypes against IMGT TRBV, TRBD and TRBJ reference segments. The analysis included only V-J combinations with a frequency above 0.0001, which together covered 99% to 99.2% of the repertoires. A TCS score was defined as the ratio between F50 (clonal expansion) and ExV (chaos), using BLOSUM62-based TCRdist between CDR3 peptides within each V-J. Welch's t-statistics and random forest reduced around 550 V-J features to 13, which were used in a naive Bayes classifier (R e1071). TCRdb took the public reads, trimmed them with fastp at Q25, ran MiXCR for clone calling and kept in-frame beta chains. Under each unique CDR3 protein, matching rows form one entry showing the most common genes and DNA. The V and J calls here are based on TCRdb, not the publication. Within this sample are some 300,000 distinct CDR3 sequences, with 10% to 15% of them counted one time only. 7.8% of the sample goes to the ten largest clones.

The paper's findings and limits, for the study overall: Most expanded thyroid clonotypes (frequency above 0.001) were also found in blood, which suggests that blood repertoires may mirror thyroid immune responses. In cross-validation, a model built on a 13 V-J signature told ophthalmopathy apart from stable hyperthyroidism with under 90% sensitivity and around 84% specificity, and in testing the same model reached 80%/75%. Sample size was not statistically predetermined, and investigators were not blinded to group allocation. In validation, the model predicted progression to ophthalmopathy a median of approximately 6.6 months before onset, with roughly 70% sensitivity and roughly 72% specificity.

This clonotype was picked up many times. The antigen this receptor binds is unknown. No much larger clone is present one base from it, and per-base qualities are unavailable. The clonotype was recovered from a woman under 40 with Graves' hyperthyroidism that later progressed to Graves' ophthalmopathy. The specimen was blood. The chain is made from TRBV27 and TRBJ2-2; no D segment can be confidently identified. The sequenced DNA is TGTGCCAGCAGTCTCACCGACACCGGGGAGCTGTTTTTT. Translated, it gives CASSLTDTGELFF.